These T cell receptor beta chains were read from a single sample in a study of vaccination effects on CD4 cells after COVID-19. No antigen has been assigned to these receptors. Repertoires were generated with immunoSEQ multiplex PCR, while TCRdb's copy carries only in-frame clones and drops some. The data show roughly 26,000 clones, with approximately 80% seen just once and 15% to 20% held by the top ten. Sequenced here: CD4+ T cells from PBMCs cultured with HCoV-NL63 spike peptides, sampled before COVID-19 vaccination. All receptors derive from a human donor who had a prior SARS-CoV-2 infection. CDR3s include the opening cysteine and the closing phenylalanine or tryptophan. A D gene is named only where the DNA matches it firmly. Rows give clone size only sometimes, using once, few, many, or a class for an expanded clone.

J,V,size,D,CDR3,DNA
TRBJ1-6,TRBV6-5,NA,NA,CASNRDGGSNSPLHF,TGTGCCAGCAACAGGGATGGGGGTTCGAATTCACCCCTCCACTTT
TRBJ2-1,TRBV5-4,NA,TRBD2,CASSAEAGVYNEQFF,TGTGCCAGCAGCGCCGAAGCGGGAGTATACAATGAGCAGTTCTTC
TRBJ2-7,TRBV9,NA,NA,CASSVGGEGSSYEQYF,TGTGCCAGCAGCGTGGGGGGTGAAGGGAGCTCCTACGAGCAGTACTTC
TRBJ1-2,TRBV30,NA,NA,CAWSVQELKNGYTF,TGTGCCTGGAGTGTACAGGAATTGAAAAATGGCTACACCTTC
TRBJ1-5,TRBV19,NA,NA,CASSLESLLGPGGNQPQHF,TGTGCCAGTAGTCTTGAGAGTCTTTTAGGTCCGGGAGGCAATCAGCCCCAGCATTTT
TRBJ2-3,TRBV12-3/TRBV12-4,NA,NA,CASSLRSSGTQYF,TGTGCCAGCAGTTTAAGGAGTTCCGGTACGCAGTATTTT
TRBJ2-1,TRBV20-1,NA,TRBD2,CSASASGILNEQFF,TGCAGTGCCAGTGCTAGCGGGATATTGAATGAGCAGTTCTTC
TRBJ1-2,TRBV6-5,NA,TRBD1,CASVKEGQGGGYTF,TGTGCCAGCGTAAAAGAGGGACAGGGGGGCGGCTACACCTTC
TRBJ2-7,TRBV11-3,NA,TRBD2,CASSLDEGLTSYEQYF,TGTGCCAGCAGCTTAGACGAGGGACTAACCTCCTACGAGCAGTACTTC
TRBJ1-2,TRBV6-2/TRBV6-3,NA,NA,CASSHSKTRVGRIYGYTF,TGTGCCAGCAGTCACTCGAAAACTCGGGTGGGCAGGATCTATGGCTACACCTTC
TRBJ1-1,TRBV7-9,NA,NA,CASRQQGLQRDTEAFF,TGTGCCAGCAGACAACAGGGATTACAGAGAGACACTGAAGCTTTCTTT
TRBJ2-2,TRBV28,NA,TRBD2,CASIIAGEPGELFF,TGTGCCAGCATTATAGCGGGAGAACCCGGGGAGCTGTTTTTT
TRBJ1-4,TRBV18,NA,NA,CASSPPAGSNEKLFF,TGTGCCAGCTCACCCCCTGCGGGGTCCAATGAAAAACTGTTTTTT
TRBJ1-1,TRBV29-1,NA,NA,CSAAQGTNTEAFF,TGCAGCGCTGCACAGGGTACTAACACTGAAGCTTTCTTT
TRBJ1-1,TRBV11-3,few,NA,CASSLVLTGAVNTEAFF,TGTGCCAGCAGCTTAGTACTCACGGGGGCAGTGAACACTGAAGCTTTCTTT
TRBJ1-5,TRBV18,NA,TRBD1,CASSPKGTGVGNQPQHF,TGTGCCAGCTCACCAAAAGGGACAGGGGTGGGCAATCAGCCCCAGCATTTT
TRBJ1-2,TRBV11-2,NA,NA,CASSPPGTPNYGYTF,TGTGCCAGCAGCCCCCCCGGGACACCGAACTATGGCTACACCTTC
TRBJ2-3,TRBV13,NA,TRBD1,CASSFLSRTGGYGDTQYF,TGTGCCAGCAGCTTCCTGTCACGGACAGGGGGCTATGGAGATACGCAGTATTTT
TRBJ2-2,TRBV11-3,NA,NA,CASSLDSPASGELFF,TGTGCCAGCAGCTTAGATTCCCCTGCTAGCGGGGAGCTGTTTTTT
TRBJ1-3,TRBV5-4,NA,NA,CASSFRPINSGNTIYF,TGTGCCAGCAGCTTCCGACCCATTAACTCTGGAAACACCATATATTTT